A selection of T cell receptor beta chains follows, all from one sample in a study of CD8 T cells in ankylosing spondylitis. One entry per CDR3 protein, called by TCRdb with MiXCR from the 5' RACE reads. The repertoire consists of about 500,000 distinct CDR3 sequences, with 5.3% occurring once and the leading ten covering around 3.5%. The specimen sequenced was blood, either unsorted or a sorted T cell fraction (not recorded which). These receptor sequences come from a male donor with ankylosing spondylitis. The CDR3 runs from the conserved cysteine through the conserved F or W.

V	CDR3
TRBV6-1	CASEPSSGANVLTF
TRBV7-6	CASSSGYAYEQYF
TRBV7-3	CASSAQGAMNEQYF
TRBV24-1	CATSVRDRVPNEQFF
TRBV24-1	CATSDRATSRGGEQFF
TRBV5-6	CASSPFGAGFTDTQYF
TRBV10-3	CAISGLYGYTF
TRBV5-1	CASIGGGNYNEQFF
TRBV10-3	CAISGGLFEQFF
TRBV27	CASSLEGASYEQYF
TRBV7-2	CASSFRAGGSYEQYF
TRBV6-2/TRBV6-3	CASSYVYEQYF
TRBV29-1	CSVSGQGITGANVLTF
TRBV14	CASSQTSGQYNEQFF
TRBV15	CATSRDRDSNYGYTF
TRBV5-5	CASSSSFSYIQYF
TRBV9	CASSVGGSLYNEQFF
TRBV3-1	CASSLAHLGREKLFF
TRBV4-1	CASSQDPASTGRVYGYTF
TRBV7-9	CASSPVGVEQYF
TRBV15	CATSRAGAGQETQYF
TRBV9	CASSVVGTGGGNYGYTF
TRBV7-2	CASSYRESYGYTF
TRBV20-1	CSALTPRGQHEQYF